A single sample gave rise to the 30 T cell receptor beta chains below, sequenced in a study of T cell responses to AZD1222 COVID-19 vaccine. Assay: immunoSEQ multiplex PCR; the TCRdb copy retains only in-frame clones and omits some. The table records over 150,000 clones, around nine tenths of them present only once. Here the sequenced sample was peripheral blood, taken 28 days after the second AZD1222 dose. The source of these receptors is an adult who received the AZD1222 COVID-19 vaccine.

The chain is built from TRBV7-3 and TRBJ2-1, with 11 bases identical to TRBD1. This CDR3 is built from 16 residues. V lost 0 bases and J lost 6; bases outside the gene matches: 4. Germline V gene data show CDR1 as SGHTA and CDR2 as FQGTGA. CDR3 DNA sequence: TGTGCCAGCAGCTTAACAGCCGGGACAGGGGGCAATGAGCAGTTCTTC. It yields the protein CASSLTAGTGGNEQFF. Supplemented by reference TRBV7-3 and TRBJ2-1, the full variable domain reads GAGVSQTPSNKVTEKGKYVELRCDPISGHTALYWYRQSLGQGPEFLIYFQGTGAADDSGLPNDRFFAVRPEGSVSTLKIQRTERGDSAVYLCASSLTAGTGGNEQFFGPGTRLTVL.

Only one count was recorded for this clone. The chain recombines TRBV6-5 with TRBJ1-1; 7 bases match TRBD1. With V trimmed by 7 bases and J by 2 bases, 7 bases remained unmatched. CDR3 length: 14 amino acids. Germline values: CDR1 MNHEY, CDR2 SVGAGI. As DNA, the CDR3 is TGTGCCAGCAAGTTTGACAGGGCTAACACTGAAGCTTTCTTT. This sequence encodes CASKFDRANTEAFF.

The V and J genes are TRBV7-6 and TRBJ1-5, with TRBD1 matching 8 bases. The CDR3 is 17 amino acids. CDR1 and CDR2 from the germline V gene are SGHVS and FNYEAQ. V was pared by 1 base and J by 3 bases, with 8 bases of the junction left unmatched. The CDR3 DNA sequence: TGTGCCAGCAGCTTAGGAATGAGGGGACAGGCCAATCAGCCCCAGCATTTT. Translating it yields CASSLGMRGQANQPQHF.

The CDR3 nucleotides are TGTGCCAGTAGTATAACCCAGGATCAGCCCCAGCATTTT. This translates into CASSITQDQPQHF. V and J are TRBV19 and TRBJ1-5; D unclear. The CDR3 is 13 amino acids. Deletions cut 2 bases from V and 5 bases from J, with 7 bases between. The germline CDR1 and CDR2 sequences are LNHDA and SQIVND (reference sequence). Supplemented by reference TRBV19 and TRBJ1-5, the full variable domain reads DGGITQSPKYLFRKEGQNVTLSCEQNLNHDAMYWYRQDPGQGLRLIYYSQIVNDFQKGDIAEGYSVSREKKESFPLTVTSAQKNPTAFYLCASSITQDQPQHFGDGTRLSIL.

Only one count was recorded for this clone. The CDR3 DNA sequence: TGTGCCAGCAGCTTTCGGGGAACCGGGACTAAATCCTACGAGCAGTACTTC. This sequence encodes CASSFRGTGTKSYEQYF. The rearrangement joins TRBV5-6 to TRBJ2-7; 7 nucleotides align to TRBD2. The CDR3 totals 17 residues. J gave up 1 base and V 2 bases, and 12 bases lay outside the gene matches. Germline values: CDR1 SGHDT, CDR2 YYEEEE. Complete variable domain (other parts from reference TRBV5-6 and TRBJ2-7): DAGVTQSPTHLIKTRGQQVTLRCSPKSGHDTVSWYQQALGQGPQFIFQYYEEEERQRGNFPDRFSGHQFPNYSSELNVNALLLGDSALYLCASSFRGTGTKSYEQYFGPGTRLTVT.

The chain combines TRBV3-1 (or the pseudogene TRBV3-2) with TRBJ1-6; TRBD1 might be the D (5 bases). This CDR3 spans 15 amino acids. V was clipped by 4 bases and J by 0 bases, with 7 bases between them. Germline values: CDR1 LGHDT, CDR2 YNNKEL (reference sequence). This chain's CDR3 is CASSRGGSYNSPLHF. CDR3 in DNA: TGTGCCAGCAGCCGGGGGGGCTCCTATAATTCACCCCTCCACTTT.

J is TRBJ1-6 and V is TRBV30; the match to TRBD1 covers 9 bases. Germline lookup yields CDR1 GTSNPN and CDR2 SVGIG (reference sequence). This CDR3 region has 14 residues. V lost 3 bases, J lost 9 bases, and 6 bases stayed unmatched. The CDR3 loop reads CAWRGQGLSSPLHF. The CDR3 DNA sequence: TGTGCCTGGAGGGGACAGGGACTAAGTTCACCCCTCCACTTT.

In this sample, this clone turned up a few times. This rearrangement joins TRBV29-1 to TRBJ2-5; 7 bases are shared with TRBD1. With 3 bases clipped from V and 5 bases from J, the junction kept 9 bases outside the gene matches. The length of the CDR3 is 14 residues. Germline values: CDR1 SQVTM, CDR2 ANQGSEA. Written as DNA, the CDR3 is TGCAGCGTTGACCAGGGGGTATCTTGGGAGACCCAGTACTTC. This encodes CSVDQGVSWETQYF.

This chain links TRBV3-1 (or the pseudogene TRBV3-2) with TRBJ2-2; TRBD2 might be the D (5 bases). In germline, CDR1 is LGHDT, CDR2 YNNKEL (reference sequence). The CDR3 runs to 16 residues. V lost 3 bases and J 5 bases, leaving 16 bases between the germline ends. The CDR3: CASSQGMTMGTGELFF. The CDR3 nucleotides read TGTGCCAGCAGCCAGGGCATGACTATGGGGACCGGGGAGCTGTTTTTT.

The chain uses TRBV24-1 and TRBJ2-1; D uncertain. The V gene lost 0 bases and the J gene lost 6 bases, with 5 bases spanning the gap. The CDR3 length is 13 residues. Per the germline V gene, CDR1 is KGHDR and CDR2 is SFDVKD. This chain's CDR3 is CATSDLTGNEQFF. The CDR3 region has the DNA TGTGCCACCAGTGATTTGACTGGCAATGAGCAGTTCTTC.

CDR3 protein: CASRSFYTGLTGELFF. DNA of the CDR3: TGTGCCAGCAGATCTTTTTACACAGGCTTGACCGGGGAGCTGTTTTTT. The chain couples TRBV21-1 to TRBJ2-2; TRBD1, the table's D call, was not compared with the DNA. TRBV21-1 corresponds to a pseudogene. The CDR3 covers 16 residues.

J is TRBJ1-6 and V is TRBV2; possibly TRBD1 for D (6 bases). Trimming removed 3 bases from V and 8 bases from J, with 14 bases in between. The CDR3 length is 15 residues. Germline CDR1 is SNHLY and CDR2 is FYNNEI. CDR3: CASSDETGFDSPLHF. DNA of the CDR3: TGTGCCAGCAGTGATGAGACAGGTTTTGATTCACCCCTCCACTTT.

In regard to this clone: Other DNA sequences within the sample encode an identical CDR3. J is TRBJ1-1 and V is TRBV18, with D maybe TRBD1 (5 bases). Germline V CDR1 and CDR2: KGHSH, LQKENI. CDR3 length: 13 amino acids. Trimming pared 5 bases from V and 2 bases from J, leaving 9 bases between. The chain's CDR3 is CASSGQSNTEAFF. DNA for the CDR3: TGTGCCAGCTCAGGACAATCCAACACTGAAGCTTTCTTT.

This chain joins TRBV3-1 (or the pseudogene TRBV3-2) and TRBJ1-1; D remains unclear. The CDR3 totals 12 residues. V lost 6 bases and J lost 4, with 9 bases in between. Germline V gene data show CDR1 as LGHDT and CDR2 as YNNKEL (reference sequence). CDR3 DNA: TGTGCCAGCAGTCTCATCGGCACTGAAGCTTTCTTT. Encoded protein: CASSLIGTEAFF.

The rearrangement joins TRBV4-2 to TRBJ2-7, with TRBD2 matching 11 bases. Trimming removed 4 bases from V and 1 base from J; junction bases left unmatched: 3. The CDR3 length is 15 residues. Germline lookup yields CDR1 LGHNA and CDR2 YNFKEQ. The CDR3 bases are TGTGCCAGCAGCCGACCTAGCGGGGGGTCCTACGAGCAGTACTTC. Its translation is CASSRPSGGSYEQYF.

CDR3: CASSVGPSGDQETQYF. The CDR3 DNA sequence: TGTGCCAGCAGCGTAGGACCTAGCGGGGACCAAGAGACCCAGTACTTC. The chain carries TRBV9 and TRBJ2-5; 9 bases are shared with TRBD2. Germline V gene sequence: CDR1 SGDLS, CDR2 YYNGEE. The CDR3 sequence is 16 residues long. V lost 0 bases, J lost 0 bases, and 3 bases stayed unmatched.

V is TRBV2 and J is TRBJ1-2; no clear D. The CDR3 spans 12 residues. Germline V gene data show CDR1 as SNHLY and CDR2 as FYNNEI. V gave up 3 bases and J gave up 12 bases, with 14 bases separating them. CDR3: CASSESGWEDTF. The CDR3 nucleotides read TGTGCCAGCAGTGAGTCAGGTTGGGAGGACACCTTC.

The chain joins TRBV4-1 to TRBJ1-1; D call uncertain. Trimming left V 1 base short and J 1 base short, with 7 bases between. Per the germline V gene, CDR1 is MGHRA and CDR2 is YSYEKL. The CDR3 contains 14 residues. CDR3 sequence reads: CASSQVAGNTEAFF. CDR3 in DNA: TGCGCCAGCAGCCAAGTTGCGGGGAACACTGAAGCTTTCTTT.

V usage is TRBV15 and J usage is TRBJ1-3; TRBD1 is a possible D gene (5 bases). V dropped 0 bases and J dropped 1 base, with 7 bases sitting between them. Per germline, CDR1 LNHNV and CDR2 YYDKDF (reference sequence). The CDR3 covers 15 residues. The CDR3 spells CATSRDPGSGNTIYF. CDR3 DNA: TGTGCCACCAGCAGAGATCCAGGGTCTGGAAACACCATATATTTT.

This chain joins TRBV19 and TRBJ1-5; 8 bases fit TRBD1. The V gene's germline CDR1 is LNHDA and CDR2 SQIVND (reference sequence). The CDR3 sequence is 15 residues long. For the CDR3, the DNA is TGTGCTACCACAACCGGGACAGGCCCGCTCCAGCCCCAGCATTTT. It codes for CATTTGTGPLQPQHF.

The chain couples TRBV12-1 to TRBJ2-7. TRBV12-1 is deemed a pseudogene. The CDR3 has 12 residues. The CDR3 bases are TGTGCCAGCAGCTCAAATCGTTACGAGCAGTACTTC. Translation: CASSSNRYEQYF.

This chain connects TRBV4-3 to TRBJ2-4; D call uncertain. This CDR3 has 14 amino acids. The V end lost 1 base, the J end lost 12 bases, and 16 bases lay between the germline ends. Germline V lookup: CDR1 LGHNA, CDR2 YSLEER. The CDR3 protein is CASSQGSKDSTQYF. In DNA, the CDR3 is TGCGCCAGCAGCCAAGGGAGTAAGGATTCCACTCAGTACTTC.

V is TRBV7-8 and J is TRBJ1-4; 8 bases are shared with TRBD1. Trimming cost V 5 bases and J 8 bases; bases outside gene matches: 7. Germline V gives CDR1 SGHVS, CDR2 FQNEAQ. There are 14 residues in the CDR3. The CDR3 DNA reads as TGTGCCAGCAGCCTAGGGACAGGTCTGGAAAAACTGTTTTTT. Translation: CASSLGTGLEKLFF.

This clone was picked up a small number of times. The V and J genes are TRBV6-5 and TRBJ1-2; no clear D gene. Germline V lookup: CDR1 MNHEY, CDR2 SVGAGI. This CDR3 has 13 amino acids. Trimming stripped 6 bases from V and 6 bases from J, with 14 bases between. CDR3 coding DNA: TGTGCCAGCAGCCTGGACCGTCTACATGGCTACACCTTC. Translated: CASSLDRLHGYTF.

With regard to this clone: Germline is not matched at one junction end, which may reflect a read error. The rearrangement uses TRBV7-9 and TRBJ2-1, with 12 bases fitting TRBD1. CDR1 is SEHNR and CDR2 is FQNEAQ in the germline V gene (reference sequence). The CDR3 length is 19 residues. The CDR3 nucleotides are TGTGCCAGCAGCCCCCCGGGGACAGGGGGCGCGTCCTCCCACAATGAGCAGTTCTTC. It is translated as CASSPPGTGGASSHNEQFF.

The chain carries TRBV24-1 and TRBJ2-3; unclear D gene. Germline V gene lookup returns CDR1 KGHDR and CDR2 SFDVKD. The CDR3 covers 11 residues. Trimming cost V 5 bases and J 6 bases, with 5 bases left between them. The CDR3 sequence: CATSAFDTQYF. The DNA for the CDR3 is TGTGCCACCAGTGCTTTCGATACGCAGTATTTT.

For the CDR3, the DNA is TGTGCCAGCAGTGACGTCCGCCTCAATTATGGCTACACCTTC. Protein sequence: CASSDVRLNYGYTF. The chain uses TRBV6-1 and TRBJ1-2, with D uncertain. The V gene lost 3 bases and the J gene lost 5 bases, with 13 bases spanning the gap. The V gene's germline CDR1 is MNHNS and CDR2 SASEGT. The CDR3 has 14 residues.

This CDR3 is CASSFGTASEAFF. In nucleotides, the CDR3 is TGTGCCAGCAGCTTTGGGACAGCTTCTGAAGCTTTCTTT. V and J are TRBV7-9 and TRBJ1-1, with 7 bases identical to TRBD1. Germline V lookup: CDR1 SEHNR, CDR2 FQNEAQ (reference sequence). The CDR3 is 13 amino acids. The junction had 4 bases not matched to a gene; V was cut back by 3 bases and J by 6 bases.

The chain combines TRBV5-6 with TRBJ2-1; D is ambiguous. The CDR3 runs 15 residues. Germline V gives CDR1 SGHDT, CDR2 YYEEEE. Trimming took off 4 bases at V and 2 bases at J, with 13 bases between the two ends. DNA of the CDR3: TGTGCCAGCAGCGGCTTTCCAGAGCCCTACAATGAGCAGTTCTTC. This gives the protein CASSGFPEPYNEQFF.

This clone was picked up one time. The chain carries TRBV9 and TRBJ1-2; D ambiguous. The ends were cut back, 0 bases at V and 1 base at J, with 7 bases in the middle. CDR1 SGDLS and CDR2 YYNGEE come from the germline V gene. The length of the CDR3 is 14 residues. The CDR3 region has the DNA TGTGCCAGCAGCGTAGACCCGGTTAACTATGGCTACACCTTC. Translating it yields CASSVDPVNYGYTF. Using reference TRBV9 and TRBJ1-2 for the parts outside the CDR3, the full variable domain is DSGVTQTPKHLITATGQRVTLRCSPRSGDLSVYWYQQSLDQGLQFLIQYYNGEERAKGNILERFSAQQFPDLHSELNLSSLELGDSALYFCASSVDPVNYGYTFGSGTRLTVV.